Shown below are 18 T cell receptor beta chains from a single sample sequenced in a study of blood T cell repertoires in COVID-19. The repertoire was sequenced with immunoSEQ multiplex PCR; TCRdb's copy has only in-frame clones and lacks some. The sample has about 77,000 clones; less than 85% are singletons. The source material was peripheral blood. The receptors here all came from a woman between 65 and 79 years old with acute or convalescent COVID-19.

The chain recombines TRBV5-4 with TRBJ1-2; possible D gene TRBD1, 5 bases. V dropped 1 base and J dropped 4 bases, with 11 bases sitting between them. Germline CDR1 is SGHNT and CDR2 is YYREEE (reference sequence). The CDR3 consists of 14 residues. The CDR3 reads CASSLKGVSYGYTF. CDR3 coding DNA: TGTGCCAGCAGCTTGAAAGGGGTTTCCTATGGCTACACCTTC. The full variable domain, rest sourced from reference TRBV5-4 and TRBJ1-2, is ETGVTQSPTHLIKTRGQQVTLRCSSQSGHNTVSWYQQALGQGPQFIFQYYREEENGRGNFPPRFSGLQFPNYSSELNVNALELDDSALYLCASSLKGVSYGYTFGSGTRLTVV.

This chain links TRBV5-8 with TRBJ2-1; 9 bases are a match to TRBD2. Germline V lookup: CDR1 SGHTS, CDR2 YDEGEE. V lost 4 bases, J lost 15 bases, and 14 bases stayed unmatched. This CDR3 comprises 14 residues. The CDR3 sequence: CASSRGIAGASGFF. CDR3 in DNA: TGTGCCAGCAGCCGTGGGATAGCGGGGGCCTCTGGGTTCTTC. Together with reference TRBV5-8 and TRBJ2-1, the CDR3 gives the full variable domain: EAGVTQSPTHLIKTRGQQATLRCSPISGHTSVYWYQQALGLGLQFLLWYDEGEERNRGNFPPRFSGRQFPNYSSELNVNALELEDSALYLCASSRGIAGASGFFGPGTRLTVL.

The chain employs TRBV12-1 and TRBJ1-6; the table's D gene call, TRBD1, was not cross checked with the DNA. TRBV12-1 is shown as a pseudogene. The CDR3 totals 19 residues. CDR3 in DNA: TGTGCCAGCAGCTTTGCGTGCGCCCGTATTCAGGGATGCAATTCACCCCTCCACTTT. It specifies CASSFACARIQGCNSPLHF.

This clone has only a few counts. V is TRBV9 and J is TRBJ1-4; D unresolved. Trimming pared 4 bases from V and 6 bases from J, leaving 16 bases between. The CDR3 has 15 amino acids. CDR1 SGDLS and CDR2 YYNGEE come from the germline V gene. CDR3 residues: CASSPWAKPDEKLFF. Written as DNA, the CDR3 is TGTGCCAGCAGCCCTTGGGCGAAGCCGGATGAAAAACTGTTTTTT.

Of note for this clone: This CDR3 is also generated by other DNA sequences in the sample. The chain couples TRBV5-4 to TRBJ2-5; tentative D call: TRBD2 (7 bases). The germline V gene has CDR1 SGHNT and CDR2 YYREEE (reference sequence). Trimming took off 0 bases at V and 4 bases at J, with 10 bases between the two ends. This CDR3 spans 14 amino acids. This chain's CDR3 is CASSLVGGRETQYF. The CDR3 nucleotides are TGTGCCAGCAGCTTGGTGGGGGGGCGAGAGACCCAGTACTTC.

The rearrangement joins TRBV3-1 (or the pseudogene TRBV3-2) to TRBJ1-2; D unclear. The germline gives CDR1 LGHDT, CDR2 YNNKEL (reference sequence). Trimming took 1 base from V and 5 from J, leaving 8 bases between them. CDR3 length equals 13 residues. The CDR3 is CASSQGGPYGYTF. CDR3 DNA: TGTGCCAGCAGCCAAGGTGGCCCTTATGGCTACACCTTC.

This chain uses TRBV19 with TRBJ1-1; TRBD1 agrees at 8 bases. The CDR3 runs 17 residues. V shed 6 bases and J 3 bases; nucleotides not matched to a gene: 15. Germline assignment: CDR1 LNHDA and CDR2 SQIVND (reference sequence). CDR3 protein: CASRGQGTGAKDTEAFF. CDR3 DNA sequence: TGTGCCAGTAGAGGACAGGGTACGGGTGCTAAGGACACTGAAGCTTTCTTT.

The rearrangement links TRBV4-1 to TRBJ1-2, with 7 bases that match TRBD1. CDR1 and CDR2 from the germline V gene are MGHRA and YSYEKL. The CDR3 consists of 18 residues. V was pared by 0 bases and J by 7 bases, with 17 bases of the junction left unmatched. The CDR3 DNA reads TGCGCCAGCAGCCAAGAAAAAGCTTCGTCGGCAGGGGGTCGTGGCTACACCTTC. Translation gives CASSQEKASSAGGRGYTF.

The genes are TRBV6-5 and TRBJ2-5, with 7 bases lining up with TRBD1. V lost 7 bases and J lost 1; bases outside the gene matches: 3. The germline gives CDR1 MNHEY, CDR2 SVGAGI. The CDR3 spans 13 residues. CDR3 amino acids: CASNDRAQETQYF. The CDR3 DNA reads as TGTGCCAGCAACGACAGGGCCCAAGAGACCCAGTACTTC.

As to this clone: This sample also contains other DNA sequences that code for the same CDR3. This chain connects TRBV4-3 to TRBJ2-3, with a tentative D call TRBD2 (6 bases). The V gene's germline CDR1 is LGHNA and CDR2 YSLEER. The CDR3 runs 16 residues. The V end lost 2 bases, the J end lost 0 bases, and 12 bases lay between the germline ends. The CDR3 here is CASSQRPGVSTDTQYF. CDR3 nucleotide sequence: TGCGCCAGCAGCCAACGGCCGGGGGTGAGCACAGATACGCAGTATTTT.

This clone was counted between two and nine times. V and J are TRBV6-5 and TRBJ2-7; TRBD2 matches at 9 bases. CDR1 is MNHEY and CDR2 is SVGAGI in the germline V gene. The CDR3 has 15 amino acids. V lost 6 bases to trimming and J lost 2 bases; unmatched junction nucleotides: 8. The chain's CDR3 is CASRRSRGGPYEQYF. CDR3 nucleotides: TGTGCCAGCAGACGGTCGCGGGGGGGCCCCTACGAGCAGTACTTC.

The chain links TRBV3-1 (or the pseudogene TRBV3-2) to TRBJ2-7; tentatively, D is TRBD1 (6 bases). The CDR3 extends over 17 amino acids. Trimming pared 4 bases from V and 0 bases from J, leaving 19 bases between. Germline loops: CDR1 LGHDT, CDR2 YNNKEL (reference sequence). DNA of the CDR3: TGTGCCAGCAGCCCAGATCCGGGACACTCAATCTCCTACGAGCAGTACTTC. Its translation: CASSPDPGHSISYEQYF.

The rearrangement uses TRBV25-1 and TRBJ1-1, with D perhaps TRBD1 (6 bases). Germline lookup yields CDR1 MGHDK and CDR2 SYGVNS. Trimming shortened V by 5 bases and J by 4 bases, and 14 bases separated the two germline ends. There are 14 residues in the CDR3. CDR3 nucleotides: TGTGCCAGCAGTACCACAGGGATGGGCACTGAAGCTTTCTTT. Amino acid sequence: CASSTTGMGTEAFF.

The rearrangement uses TRBV18 and TRBJ1-4; no clear D gene. The germline V gene has CDR1 KGHSH and CDR2 LQKENI. The V and J ends lost 6 bases and 7 bases respectively, with 21 bases between them. This CDR3 is built from 16 residues. The CDR3 nucleotides read TGTGCCAGCTCTCCGGGCGCCGTCGTAGGAGGTGAAAAACTGTTTTTT. This sequence encodes CASSPGAVVGGEKLFF.

The rearrangement joins TRBV7-3 to TRBJ1-1; a possible D gene is TRBD1 (5 bases). V was clipped by 5 bases and J by 0 bases, with 13 bases between them. The CDR3 runs to 15 residues. CDR1 SGHTA and CDR2 FQGTGA come from the germline V gene. In DNA, the CDR3 is TGTGCCAGCAGCCTTGAAGGAGGGGTGAACACTGAAGCTTTCTTT. Protein product: CASSLEGGVNTEAFF.

The CDR3 bases are TGCAGCGTTGAAGGACTAGCGGAATACAATGAGCAGTTCTTC. Translated: CSVEGLAEYNEQFF. This chain connects TRBV29-1 to TRBJ2-1; 9 bases map to TRBD2. Germline V lookup: CDR1 SQVTM, CDR2 ANQGSEA. Unmatched junction bases numbered 2, after V lost 1 base and J lost 4 bases. The CDR3 runs 14 residues.

The genes are TRBV9 and TRBJ2-3, with 8 bases aligning to TRBD2. CDR1 and CDR2 from the germline V gene are SGDLS and YYNGEE. The CDR3 loop spans 13 amino acids. The V and J ends lost 10 bases and 4 bases, in that order; junction bases with no gene match: 8. The CDR3 reads CASAGLGADTQYF. CDR3 sequence (DNA): TGTGCCTCGGCGGGACTAGGTGCAGATACGCAGTATTTT.

The chain recombines TRBV12-3 or TRBV12-4 with TRBJ1-1; 10 bases fit TRBD1. The V gene end was trimmed by 2 bases and the J gene end by 10 bases; junction bases not matched to a gene: 4. The CDR3 is 13 amino acids. CDR3 DNA: TGTGCCAGCAGTTTATCGGGACAGGGGAGAGCTTTCTTT. This sequence encodes CASSLSGQGRAFF.